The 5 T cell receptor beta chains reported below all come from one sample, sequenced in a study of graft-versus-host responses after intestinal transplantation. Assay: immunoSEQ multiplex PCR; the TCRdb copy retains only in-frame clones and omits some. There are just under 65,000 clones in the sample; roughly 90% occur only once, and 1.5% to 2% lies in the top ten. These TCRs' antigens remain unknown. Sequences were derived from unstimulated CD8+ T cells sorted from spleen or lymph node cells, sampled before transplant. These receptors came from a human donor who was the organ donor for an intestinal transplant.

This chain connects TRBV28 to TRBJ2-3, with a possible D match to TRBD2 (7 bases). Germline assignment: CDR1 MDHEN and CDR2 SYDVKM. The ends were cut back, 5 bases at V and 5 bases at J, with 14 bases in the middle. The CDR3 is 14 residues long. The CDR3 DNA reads TGTGCCAGCAGTGTATCAGGGGAGGGAGATACGCAGTATTTT. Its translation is CASSVSGEGDTQYF.

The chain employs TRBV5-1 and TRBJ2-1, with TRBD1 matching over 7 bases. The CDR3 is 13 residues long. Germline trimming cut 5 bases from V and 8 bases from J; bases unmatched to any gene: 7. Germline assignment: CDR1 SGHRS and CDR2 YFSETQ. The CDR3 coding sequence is TGCGCCAGCAGACAGGGGCGTGGGGATGAGCAGTTCTTC. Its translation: CASRQGRGDEQFF. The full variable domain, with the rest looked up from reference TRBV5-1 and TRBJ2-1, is KAGVTQTPRYLIKTRGQQVTLSCSPISGHRSVSWYQQTPGQGLQFLFEYFSETQRNKGNFPGRFSGRQFSNSRSEMNVSTLELGDSALYLCASRQGRGDEQFFGPGTRLTVL.

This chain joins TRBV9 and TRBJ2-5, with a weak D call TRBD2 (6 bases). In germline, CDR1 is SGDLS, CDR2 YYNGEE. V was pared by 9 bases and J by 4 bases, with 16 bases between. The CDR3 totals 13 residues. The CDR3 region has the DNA TGTGCCACCCCGCTAGGGAGGATAGAGACCCAGTACTTC. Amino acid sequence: CATPLGRIETQYF.

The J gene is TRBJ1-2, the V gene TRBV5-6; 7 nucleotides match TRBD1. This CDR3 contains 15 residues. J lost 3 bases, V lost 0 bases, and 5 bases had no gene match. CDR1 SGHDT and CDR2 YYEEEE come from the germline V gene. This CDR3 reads CASSLAEGQHYGYTF. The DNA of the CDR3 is TGTGCCAGCAGCTTGGCCGAGGGACAGCACTATGGCTACACCTTC.

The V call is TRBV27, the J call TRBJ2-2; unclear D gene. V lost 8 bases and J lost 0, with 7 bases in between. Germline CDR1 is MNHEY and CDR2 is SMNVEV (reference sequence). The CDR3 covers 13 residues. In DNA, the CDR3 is TGTGCCAGCCAAGACTCGAACACCGGGGAGCTGTTTTTT. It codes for CASQDSNTGELFF.